The 9 T cell receptor beta chains below were found in one sample sequenced in a study of identical twins. Via MiXCR, TCRdb re-called the 5' RACE reads, giving one row per CDR3 protein. The sample contains hundreds of thousands of distinct CDR3 sequences, 7.5% of which appear only once. A further study also used this sample, focusing on yellow fever vaccine responses in identical twins.

Sequenced material: memory (CD45RO+) T cells sorted from blood. The origin of the receptors is a woman aged 18-29 years in good health.

This clonotype was observed many times. The chain links TRBV12-3 or TRBV12-4 to TRBJ2-1; 8 nucleotides align to TRBD1. This CDR3 has 16 residues. Losses at the gene ends were 4 bases for V and 4 bases for J; bases not matched to a gene: 9. The CDR3 loop reads CASSWTGSSPYNEQFF. In DNA form, the CDR3 reads TGTGCCAGCAGTTGGACAGGGAGTAGCCCTTACAATGAGCAGTTCTTC.

This clonotype has more than one count but fewer than ten. The chain recombines TRBV7-9 with TRBJ2-3; D is perhaps TRBD2 (5 bases). Germline CDR1 is SEHNR and CDR2 is FQNEAQ (reference sequence). Trimming pared 10 bases from V and 4 bases from J, leaving 12 bases between. This CDR3 is built from 12 residues. Written as DNA, the CDR3 is TGTGCCACTGGCGGGTTCCCAGATACGCAGTATTTT. Translated: CATGGFPDTQYF.

The genes are TRBV9 and TRBJ1-4; 9 nucleotides align to TRBD1. CDR1 and CDR2 (germline): SGDLS, YYNGEE. The V segment lost 2 bases and the J segment 8 bases; nucleotides outside the gene matches: 4. The CDR3 spans 14 residues. This CDR3 is CASSVGQGQEKLFF. DNA of the CDR3: TGTGCCAGCAGCGTCGGACAGGGGCAAGAAAAACTGTTTTTT.

This clonotype has a handful of counts. The gene calls are TRBV6-6 and TRBJ2-7, with no clear D. Trimming left V 3 bases short and J 5 bases short, with 8 bases between. CDR1 and CDR2 from the germline V gene are MNHNY and SVGAGI (reference sequence). The length of the CDR3 is 12 residues. For the CDR3, the DNA is TGTGCCAGCAGTTATAATCAGGACGAGCAGTACTTC. As protein: CASSYNQDEQYF.

This clonotype was observed at least ten times. The chain uses TRBV9 and TRBJ2-2; a possible D gene is TRBD2 (6 bases). Germline V gene data show CDR1 as SGDLS and CDR2 as YYNGEE. Trimming left V 10 bases short and J 6 bases short, with 10 bases between. This CDR3 comprises 11 residues. In nucleotides, the CDR3 is TGTGCCTCCTCGGGAGCCGGGGAGCTGTTTTTT. Encoded protein: CASSGAGELFF.

At least ten counts were recorded for this clonotype. The genes are TRBV7-8 and TRBJ2-2; D uncertain. CDR3 length equals 17 residues. Germline CDR1 SGHVS, CDR2 FQNEAQ. V lost 4 bases and J lost 1, with 16 bases in between. CDR3 DNA sequence: TGTGCCAGCAGCTCCCGCCTCATCTCACTGAACACCGGGGAGCTGTTTTTT. It codes for CASSSRLISLNTGELFF.

This clonotype came up many times. The rearrangement uses TRBV20-1 and TRBJ2-5; D is unclear. The CDR3 sequence is 15 residues long. The V and J ends lost 6 bases and 5 bases respectively, with 22 bases between them. Germline CDR1 is DFQATT and CDR2 is SNEGSKA (reference sequence). The CDR3 reads CSATGGLSTDETQYF. The CDR3 nucleotides read TGCAGTGCGACCGGTGGCCTAAGTACGGATGAGACCCAGTACTTC.

This clonotype was detected many times. CDR3 in amino acids: CASSPQGALDTGELFF. The DNA for the CDR3 is TGTGCCAGCAGTCCACAGGGGGCCTTGGACACCGGGGAGCTGTTTTTT. The chain couples TRBV6-2 or TRBV6-3 to TRBJ2-2; TRBD1 aligns across 9 bases. Germline values: CDR1 MNHEY, CDR2 SVGEGT. The CDR3 sequence is 16 residues long. The V and J ends lost 5 bases and 3 bases, in that order; junction bases with no gene match: 7.

This clonotype has only a few counts. The gene calls are TRBV6-2 or TRBV6-3 and TRBJ2-1; 9 bases map to TRBD2. Trimming took 4 bases from V and 10 from J; bases not matched to a gene: 11. CDR1 and CDR2 from the germline V gene are MNHEY and SVGEGT. The CDR3 has 15 residues. CDR3 protein: CASSSGLAGASEQFF. In DNA form, the CDR3 reads TGTGCCAGCAGTTCCGGCTTAGCGGGGGCATCGGAGCAGTTCTTC.